The rows below give T cell receptor beta chains drawn from one sample of a study of shared clonotypes between healthy human individuals. Profiled with immunoSEQ multiplex PCR; TCRdb holds only in-frame clones, not every one. The profile shows about 96,000 clones, about half of them singletons. Sequenced sample: PBMCs. The receptors come from a middle-aged woman in good health. Some clones in this sample may be carry-over from other donors' samples. Each CDR3 is given with its conserved first and last residue. The D gene is left open where the match is weak. Expanded clones are given a class, and other clones once, few, many or no size at all.

>few|TRBJ2-6|TRBD1|TRBV30
TGTGCCTGGACACGGGACAGGGGTCTACTCTCTGGGGCCAACGTCCTGACTTTC
CAWTRDRGLLSGANVLTF
>-|TRBJ2-1|-|TRBV5-4
TGCGCCAGCAGCCAAGATTTAACAGTCAATGAGCAGTTCTTC
CASSQDLTVNEQFF
>-|TRBJ1-1|-|TRBV5-1
TGCGCCAGCAGCTTGCAGGGGCAGGCTGATGAAGCTTTCTTT
CASSLQGQADEAFF
>-|TRBJ2-3|-|TRBV29-1
TGCAGCGTTGGGGGATCTTATAGCACAGATACGCAGTATTTT
CSVGGSYSTDTQYF
>-|TRBJ2-7|-|TRBV28
TGTGCCAGCAGTTTCTCGCACTACAGCTCCTACGAGCAGTACTTC
CASSFSHYSSYEQYF
>-|TRBJ2-3|-|TRBV4-2
TGTGCCAGCAGCCAAGATCTTGGGAGCACAGATACGCAGTATTTT
CASSQDLGSTDTQYF
>few|TRBJ2-1|-|TRBV10-3
TGTGCCATCAGTGAATGGCGGGGAAACTACAATGAGCAGTTCTTC
CAISEWRGNYNEQFF
>-|TRBJ1-4|-|TRBV28
TGTGCCAGCAGGGACAGCCAGAGAGAAAAACTGTTTTTT
CASRDSQREKLFF
>many|TRBJ2-7|-|TRBV7-9
TGTGCCAGCAGCCCCCAGGTGGGTCACGAGCAGTACTTC
CASSPQVGHEQYF
>many|TRBJ1-6|-|TRBV30
TGTGCCTGGAATGACAGAAATAATTCACCCCTCCACTTT
CAWNDRNNSPLHF
>-|TRBJ2-5|-|TRBV5-4
TGTGCCAGCAGCTTGGGACAGGTCCAAGAGACCCAGTACTTC
CASSLGQVQETQYF
>few|TRBJ2-7|TRBD1|TRBV23-1
TGCGCCAGCAGCAGACGACAGGGCCCCTACGAGCAGTACTTC
CASSRRQGPYEQYF
>-|TRBJ1-2|-|TRBV7-9
TGTGCCAGCAGCCGGAGAGGACGGGACTATGGCTACACCTTC
CASSRRGRDYGYTF
>-|TRBJ1-1|-|TRBV18
TGTGCCAGCTCACCAAGAGGGAGGGACACTGAAGCTTTCTTT
CASSPRGRDTEAFF
>once|TRBJ2-7|-|TRBV15
TGTGCCACCAGCAGAGATAGGGCCCCTAGCGAGCAGTACTTC
CATSRDRAPSEQYF
>-|TRBJ1-4|-|TRBV29-1
TGCAGCGTTGGAGGACCAACTAATGAAAAACTGTTTTTT
CSVGGPTNEKLFF
>-|TRBJ2-7|TRBD1|TRBV27
TGTGCCACCAGTGATTCACAGGGGGCCGGGGAGCAGTACTTC
CATSDSQGAGEQYF
>-|TRBJ1-5|-|TRBV9
TGTGCCAGCAGTGAACAGCACGATCAGCCCCAGCATTTT
CASSEQHDQPQHF
>-|TRBJ2-1|-|TRBV7-3
TGTGCCAGCAGCAACTACAATGAGCAGTTCTTC
CASSNYNEQFF
>-|TRBJ2-1|-|TRBV7-3
TGTGCCAGCAGCGCTATACCCCGAGGCAATGAGCAGTTCTTC
CASSAIPRGNEQFF
>once|TRBJ1-3|TRBD1|TRBV28
TGTGCCAGCAGTATTCGGGACAGGGACCTCTCTGGAAACACCATATATTTT
CASSIRDRDLSGNTIYF
>-|TRBJ2-7|-|TRBV30
TGTGCCTGGAGTGTATTCCCAAACTACGAGCAGTACTTC
CAWSVFPNYEQYF
>-|TRBJ2-7|TRBD1|TRBV29-1
TGCAGCGCAACCGGGACAGCCTCCCCCGAGCAGTACTTC
CSATGTASPEQYF
>-|TRBJ2-7|TRBD2|TRBV29-1
TGCAGCGTTGAAATAGCGGGAAGGTCCTACGAGCAGTACTTC
CSVEIAGRSYEQYF
>once|TRBJ2-7|TRBD2|TRBV30
TGTGCCTGGAGTGGTTTTGGGGGGAGGGCCTACGAGCAGTACTTC
CAWSGFGGRAYEQYF
>many|TRBJ1-1|-|TRBV7-8
TGTGCCAGCAGCTTTTTAAACACTGAAGCTTTCTTT
CASSFLNTEAFF
>-|TRBJ1-2|-|TRBV10-3
TGTGCCATCAGTGAGCTCTTTGCCGCAAACTATGGCTACACCTTC
CAISELFAANYGYTF
>once|TRBJ2-1|TRBD2|TRBV28
TGTGCCAGCAGCCCTGCGGGAGTTGTCAATGAGCAGTTCTTC
CASSPAGVVNEQFF
>-|TRBJ2-5|-|TRBV28
TGTGCCAGCGGGCCCCAGGGTTTTGTTGAGACCCAGTACTTC
CASGPQGFVETQYF
>-|TRBJ1-5|-|TRBV2
TGTGCCAGCAGGGGCCTTGACCAAAATCAGCCCCAGCATTTT
CASRGLDQNQPQHF
>-|TRBJ1-1|-|TRBV28
TGTGCCAGCAGGAGCCGGGAGGGAGGCACTGAAGCTTTCTTT
CASRSREGGTEAFF
>-|TRBJ2-7|TRBD2|TRBV6-5
TGTGCCAGCAGTTACTCGTGGCGGGAGGTCTACGAGCAGTACTTC
CASSYSWREVYEQYF
>-|TRBJ2-1|TRBD2|TRBV6-4
TGTGCCAGCAGCCCCCTAGCGGGAGGGCCCGGTGAGCAGTTCTTC
CASSPLAGGPGEQFF
>many|TRBJ2-4|TRBD2|TRBV10-3
TGTGCCATCAGTGATTACCTAGCGGGAGGTGGCAAAAACATTCAGTACTTC
CAISDYLAGGGKNIQYF
>many|TRBJ2-7|-|TRBV10-2
TGCGCCAGCACCGAGGGGTTGTACGAGCAGTACTTC
CASTEGLYEQYF
>-|TRBJ1-3|-|TRBV5-1
TGCGCCAGCAGCGACAGCTCTGGAAACACCATATATTTT
CASSDSSGNTIYF
>many|TRBJ2-7|-|TRBV4-1
TGCGCCAGCAGCCAGAGACCGGACGGCAGCTCCTACGAGCAGTACTTC
CASSQRPDGSSYEQYF
>few|TRBJ1-2|-|TRBV4-1
TGCGCCAGCAGCCAAGATAATGGAGCCCTCTATGGCTACACCTTC
CASSQDNGALYGYTF
>few|TRBJ2-3|TRBD2|TRBV5-1
TGCGCCAGCAGCTTGGCCAATTTGGGACTAGCGGGAGCTAGCACAGATACGCAGTATTTT
CASSLANLGLAGASTDTQYF
>many|TRBJ1-1|-|TRBV4-2
TGTGCCAGCAGCCCCCCCCTAGGGAACACTGAAGCTTTCTTT
CASSPPLGNTEAFF
>-|TRBJ2-6|-|TRBV4-2
TGTGCCAGCAGCCAGGCCACAGGGACTGGGGCCAACGTCCTGACTTTC
CASSQATGTGANVLTF
>few|TRBJ1-2|-|TRBV7-9
TGTGCCAGCAGCCTTTCCTTACAGGAGAACTATGGCTACACCTTC
CASSLSLQENYGYTF
>few|TRBJ2-1|TRBD1|TRBV29-1
TGCAGCGCAAACCGACAGGGGGCCTCCTACAATGAGCAGTTCTTC
CSANRQGASYNEQFF
>-|TRBJ2-7|-|TRBV7-9
TGTGCCAGCAGCCGGGGGACTCTATACGAGCAGTACTTC
CASSRGTLYEQYF
>-|TRBJ2-5|-|TRBV7-8
TGTGCCAGCAGCTTAGGTCCGCTTCCCCAAGAGACCCAGTACTTC
CASSLGPLPQETQYF
>-|TRBJ1-1|TRBD1|TRBV7-8
TGTGCCAGCAGCCCCGGGACAGGGCGTCCGATGAACACTGAAGCTTTCTTT
CASSPGTGRPMNTEAFF
>-|TRBJ1-1|-|TRBV30
TGTGCCTGGACCCTCCCGGGGGAGGGCAGGAACACTGAAGCTTTCTTT
CAWTLPGEGRNTEAFF